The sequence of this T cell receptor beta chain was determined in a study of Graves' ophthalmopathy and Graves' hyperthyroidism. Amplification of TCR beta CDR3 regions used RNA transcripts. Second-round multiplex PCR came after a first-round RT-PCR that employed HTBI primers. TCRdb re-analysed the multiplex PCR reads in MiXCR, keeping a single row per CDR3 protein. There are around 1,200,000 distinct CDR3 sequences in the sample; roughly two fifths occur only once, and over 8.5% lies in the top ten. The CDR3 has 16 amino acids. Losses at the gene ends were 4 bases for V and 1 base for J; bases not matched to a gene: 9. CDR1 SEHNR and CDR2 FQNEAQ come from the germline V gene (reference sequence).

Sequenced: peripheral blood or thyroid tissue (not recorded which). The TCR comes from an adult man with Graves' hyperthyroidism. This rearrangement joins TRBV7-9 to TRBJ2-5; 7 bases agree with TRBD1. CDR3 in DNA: TGTGCCAGCAGCTCGATAACCGGGACAGTCCAAGAGACCCAGTACTTC. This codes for CASSSITGTVQETQYF.